This T cell receptor (beta chain) originates from a study of blood T cell repertoires in COVID-19. Authors' data handling: Estimation of nucleated cell counts was performed using reference gene primer amplification. Sequencing used immunoSEQ multiplex PCR; TCRdb keeps in-frame clones, though not all of them. V, J and clone size are taken as reported in that table, and D and trimming were inferred from the DNA itself. The sample contains 200,000 to 300,000 clones, roughly 86% of which appear only once. This CDR3 is built from 12 residues. The V and J ends lost 5 bases and 7 bases respectively, with 9 bases between them. CDR1 and CDR2 from the germline V gene are SGHAT and FQNNGV.

The sequence was obtained from a middle-aged woman with acute COVID-19. Material for sequencing was PBMCs or T cells enriched from blood (not recorded which). The chain links TRBV11-2 to TRBJ2-1; D perhaps matches TRBD2 (5 bases). For the CDR3, the DNA is TGTGCCAGCAGCCCAGGCGGGAATGAGCAGTTCTTC. Amino acid sequence: CASSPGGNEQFF.